The entry that follows covers one TCR beta chain sequence. It lacks a known antigen. No quality values exist for individual bases; no much larger clone is one base distant. CD4+ T cells from unexposed donors were collected before the COVID-19 pandemic (2011-2018). After less than 13 days of culture, CD4+ T cells were isolated with the EasySep CD4+ T cell isolation kit. As far as cell numbers permitted, CD4+ T cells from unexposed donors were tested for reactivity against SARS-CoV-2 S and N as well as four spike pools from common cold coronaviruses. Each well received approximately 2 million PBMCs, cultured in IMDM supplemented with approximately 5.3% human AB serum and approximately 10 IU/ml IL-2. Half of the culture medium was replaced with fresh IL-2-containing medium on days 3 and 7. Triplicate replicate wells were generally used for each peptide culture condition. Leukapheresis product for the unexposed donors was purchased commercially. PBMCs were isolated from leukapheresis product or whole blood by Ficoll-Paque PLUS gradient centrifugation. The PBMCs went either fresh into the expansion assay or into cryopreservation at -140 degrees C. The QIAamp Micro DNA Kit was used to extract genomic DNA from the CD4+ T cells.

Counted from cysteine to phenylalanine, this CDR3 has 15 amino acids. Of the read, only the CDR3 DNA is kept; its 45 bases are in frame from base 1. Clipping removes 5 bases from V and 4 bases from J, with 7 as the unmatched junction base count. CDR1 MNHEY and CDR2 SVGAGI are derived from the germline V gene. Libraries were constructed by the immunoSEQ multiplex PCR assay. The authors' analysis ran thus. During preprocessing, nonproductive sequences were discarded, as were any CDR3s that did not begin with C, did not end with F or W, or were shorter than 7 amino acids. The MANAFEST web app identified antigen-specific clonotypes based on expansion compared with the reference and other culture wells. A clone counted as positive if significantly expanded in 2 of 3 replicate wells versus the reference culture at FDR below 0.05. A further requirement for positive clones was significant expansion compared with all other tandem wells, along with an odds ratio above 5. CDR3 homology was quantified as pairwise Levenshtein distance, calculated with the stringdist R package after three terminal residues were trimmed from each end. TCRdb took over this immuneACCESS table, retaining in-frame rearrangements with V and J assigned. Such tables are incomplete; in checked studies, under half of the missing clones stem from an unresolved V gene, and the remainder is unexplained. V and J calls and clone size come straight from that table; D and trimming were deduced from the DNA. The table for this sample lists under 13,000 clones; 70% to 80% of them were counted only once. The ten largest clones add up to about 20% of the sample.

These data come from a study of CD4 T cells in relation to SARS-CoV-2 and coronaviruses (dated by TCRdb to 2020 to 2023). Notes on the research overall: In the ViraFEST assay, PBMCs were cultured with antigen for ten to eleven days, after which TCR beta CDR3s were sequenced to identify clonal expansions specific to the antigen. The negative reference condition was either a culture with an HIV-1 Nef peptide pool or a culture with no peptide. Patient-derived lymphoblastoid cell lines were used to map the HLA restriction of shared crossreactive spike epitopes. At the level of individual TCR clonotypes, the study measured memory CD4+ T cell crossreactivity between SARS-CoV-2 spike protein and common cold coronavirus spike proteins. The Adaptive Biotechnologies TCR-sequencing kit was used to sequence samples from three pre-COVID donors and the naive versus memory experiments, whereas other data were Illumina-based. For other donors in the study, expansion assays were sequenced with a different, Illumina-based TCR-beta assay. On the study overall, not on this receptor specifically: Memory CD4+ clonotypes crossrecognizing SARS-CoV-2 and at least one common cold coronavirus spike were found in around 71% of donors. Significantly weaker SARS-CoV-2-driven expansion was shown by crossreactive clones than by monoreactive clones, consistent with antigenic imprinting. Pre-pandemic and post-infection samples were not both contributed by any donor, so tracing of the source of pre-existing responses was limited. Because the crossreactivity analysis focused on spike protein, crossreactivity against other viral proteins was not assessed. The study was constrained by small numbers of patients and of tested TCRs.

The sequenced material came from CD4+ T cells from PBMCs, cultured in vitro. This clonotype originated in a human donor in good health. The chain was built from TRBV6-5 and TRBJ2-3, with 9 junctional bases fitting TRBD1. The sequenced DNA: TGTGCCAGCAGTCACAGGGGGCGGACATCAGATACGCAGTATTTT. This gives the protein CASSHRGRTSDTQYF.